This T cell receptor (beta chain) was sequenced during a study of blood T cell repertoires in COVID-19. Clones were read by immunoSEQ multiplex PCR, and TCRdb kept only the in-frame ones, dropping some. The sample lists about 240,000 clones, 75% to 90% seen once, with less than 4% in the top ten. Germline V gene sequence: CDR1 SGHDN, CDR2 FVKESK. Trimming pared 3 bases from V and 4 bases from J, leaving 4 bases between. The CDR3 extends over 11 amino acids. The chain carries TRBV14 and TRBJ2-7; the D is unclear. Sequenced material: PBMCs or T cells enriched from blood (not recorded which). The clonotype comes from a woman in her thirties or forties with acute COVID-19. CDR3: CASSQSYEQYF. Written as DNA, the CDR3 is TGTGCCAGCAGCCAGTCGTACGAGCAGTACTTC.